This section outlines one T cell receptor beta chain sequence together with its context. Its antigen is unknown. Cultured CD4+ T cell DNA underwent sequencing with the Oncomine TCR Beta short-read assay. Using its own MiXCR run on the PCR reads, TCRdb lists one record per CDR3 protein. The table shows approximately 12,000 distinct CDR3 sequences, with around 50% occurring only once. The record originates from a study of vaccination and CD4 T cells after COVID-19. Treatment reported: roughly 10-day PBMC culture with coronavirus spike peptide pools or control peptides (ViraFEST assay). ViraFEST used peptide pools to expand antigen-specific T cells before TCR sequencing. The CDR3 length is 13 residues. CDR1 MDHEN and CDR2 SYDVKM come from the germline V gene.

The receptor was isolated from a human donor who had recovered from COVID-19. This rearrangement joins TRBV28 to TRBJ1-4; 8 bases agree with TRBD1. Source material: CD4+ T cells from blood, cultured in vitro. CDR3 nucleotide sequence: TGTGCGTTTAAGGACAGGGCTAATGAAAAACTGTTTTTT. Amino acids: CAFKDRANEKLFF.